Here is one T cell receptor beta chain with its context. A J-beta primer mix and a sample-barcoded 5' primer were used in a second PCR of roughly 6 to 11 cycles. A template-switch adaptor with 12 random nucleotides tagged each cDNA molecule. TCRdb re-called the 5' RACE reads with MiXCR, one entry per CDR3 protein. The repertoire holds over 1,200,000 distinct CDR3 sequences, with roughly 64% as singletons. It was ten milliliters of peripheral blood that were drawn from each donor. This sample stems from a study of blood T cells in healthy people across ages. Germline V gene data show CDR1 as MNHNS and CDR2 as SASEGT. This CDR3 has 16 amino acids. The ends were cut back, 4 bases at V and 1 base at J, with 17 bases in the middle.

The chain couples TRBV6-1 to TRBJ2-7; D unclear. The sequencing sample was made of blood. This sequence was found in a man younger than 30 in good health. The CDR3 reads CASSVDFSIASYEQYF. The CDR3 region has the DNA TGTGCCAGCAGTGTCGACTTCTCCATTGCTTCCTACGAGCAGTACTTC.